This T cell receptor (beta chain) originates from a study of shared clonotypes between healthy human individuals. The naive CD8 fraction comprised CD45RO-negative cells positively selected for CCR7 and excluded terminally differentiated effector memory CD45RA+ cells. Per germline, CDR1 SGDLS and CDR2 YYNGEE. V was pared by 4 bases and J by 4 bases, with 17 bases between. This CDR3 is 15 amino acids long. Sequenced by immunoSEQ multiplex PCR; TCRdb stores in-frame clones only, minus some. The data contain roughly 650,000 clones, 90% to 97% of them seen just once; the ten biggest clones take up 0.11%. The clonotype originates from a woman in her 30s in good health. The rearrangement uses TRBV9 and TRBJ1-1; tentative D call: TRBD1 (6 bases). Material: naive CD8+ T cells sorted from blood. The CDR3, as DNA: TGTGCCAGCAGCCCCGACAGGCGGGGGCCCACTGAAGCTTTCTTT. It is translated as CASSPDRRGPTEAFF.